The 17 T cell receptor beta chains reported below all come from one sample, sequenced in a study of blood T cell repertoires in COVID-19. The table came from immunoSEQ multiplex PCR; TCRdb's copy has only in-frame clones and leaves some out. The sample has more than 300,000 clones; less than 90% are singletons. The material sequenced was PBMCs or T cells enriched from blood (not recorded which). The receptors come from a woman in her forties or fifties who had recovered from COVID-19.

This sequence joins TRBV29-1 and TRBJ2-3; a possible D gene is TRBD1 (5 bases). Germline CDR1 is SQVTM and CDR2 is ANQGSEA. The CDR3 spans 14 residues. The ends were cut back, 3 bases at V and 3 bases at J, with 13 bases in the middle. CDR3 residues: CSVDHQGLTDTQYF. In DNA form, the CDR3 reads TGCAGCGTTGACCACCAGGGTTTAACAGATACGCAGTATTTT.

The genes are TRBV30 and TRBJ1-6; D is unresolved. Germline lookup yields CDR1 GTSNPN and CDR2 SVGIG (reference sequence). The germline V and J ends were trimmed by 1 base and 8 bases, with 9 bases remaining between them. This CDR3 has 13 amino acids. The CDR3 nucleotides read TGTGCCTGGAGTGATACACACGATTCACCCCTCCACTTT. It specifies CAWSDTHDSPLHF.

This chain connects TRBV6-5 to TRBJ1-1; 10 nucleotides align to TRBD1. The CDR3 covers 15 residues. Germline-derived CDR1 and CDR2 are MNHEY and SVGAGI. The trim removed 5 bases at V and 5 bases at J, leaving 8 bases unmatched. The CDR3 sequence: CASSPPGQGRTEAFF. The CDR3 DNA reads as TGTGCCAGCAGTCCTCCGGGACAGGGGCGTACTGAAGCTTTCTTT.

This clone was detected only once. The J gene is TRBJ1-6, the V gene TRBV6-5, with D uncertain. V dropped 6 bases and J dropped 5 bases, with 8 bases sitting between them. Germline CDR1 is MNHEY and CDR2 is SVGAGI. This CDR3 is built from 13 residues. CDR3 DNA sequence: TGTGCCAGCAGCGTGAGGGATAATTCACCCCTCCACTTT. The encoded protein is CASSVRDNSPLHF.

V and J are TRBV27 and TRBJ1-2; D remains ambiguous. There are 16 residues in the CDR3. V lost 6 bases, J lost 1 base, and 18 bases lay in between. In germline, CDR1 is MNHEY, CDR2 SMNVEV (reference sequence). In DNA form, the CDR3 reads TGTGCCAGCAGGCGCCCCGGGGAGATTGGTAACTATGGCTACACCTTC. Protein sequence: CASRRPGEIGNYGYTF.

The chain joins TRBV20-1 to TRBJ1-3, with 7 positions matching TRBD1. The CDR3 runs 13 residues. Unmatched junction bases numbered 7, after V lost 3 bases and J lost 8 bases. Germline V lookup: CDR1 DFQATT, CDR2 SNEGSKA (reference sequence). The CDR3 DNA sequence: TGCAGTGCTAGTCCTCCAGGGGGATACACCATATATTTT. Translated, it gives CSASPPGGYTIYF.

The table lists this clone with a count of one. The chain joins TRBV2 to TRBJ2-2; 8 bases are shared with TRBD1. Trimming took 8 bases from V and 2 from J; bases not matched to a gene: 4. This CDR3 contains 14 residues. CDR1 is SNHLY and CDR2 is FYNNEI in the germline V gene. The CDR3 nucleotides read TGTGCCAGCGGGGGGACAGGTAACACCGGGGAGCTGTTTTTT. Encoded protein: CASGGTGNTGELFF.

On this clone: At one end, the junction sequence differs from germline, possibly due to a read error. The V gene is TRBV19, the J gene TRBJ1-4; possibly TRBD1 for D (6 bases). The germline V gene has CDR1 LNHDA and CDR2 SQIVND (reference sequence). The length of the CDR3 is 16 residues. The CDR3 nucleotides read TGTGCCAGTAGTTTAGAGGCGGGGGCGCCCGGTGAAAAACTGTTTTTT. It yields the protein CASSLEAGAPGEKLFF.

Here the CDR3 reads CASRADNEQFF. CDR3 nucleotide sequence: TGTGCCAGCAGGGCGGATAATGAGCAGTTCTTC. The V gene is TRBV6-6, the J gene TRBJ2-1, with D uncertain. From germline, CDR1 is MNHNY and CDR2 SVGAGI (reference sequence). This CDR3 region has 11 residues. The V end was cut by 6 bases, the J end by 7 bases, with 7 bases between.

The J gene is TRBJ1-4, the V gene TRBV3-1 (or the pseudogene TRBV3-2); D remains unclear. The germline V gene encodes CDR1 LGHDT and CDR2 YNNKEL (reference sequence). V lost 0 bases, J lost 5 bases, and 16 bases lay in between. The CDR3 spans 17 residues. CDR3 in amino acids: CASSQDLAAPPNEKLFF. The CDR3 DNA is TGTGCCAGCAGCCAAGATCTGGCGGCCCCGCCGAATGAAAAACTGTTTTTT.

The genes are TRBV2 and TRBJ2-5; TRBD1 agrees at 7 bases. The trim removed 4 bases at V and 5 bases at J, leaving 7 bases unmatched. CDR1 is SNHLY, CDR2 FYNNEI, per germline. The CDR3 is 14 amino acids. The CDR3 loop reads CASSGWQGVETQYF. The DNA for the CDR3 is TGTGCCAGCAGTGGGTGGCAGGGGGTCGAGACCCAGTACTTC.

CDR3 region: CASSPRDRVFFPGELFF. The CDR3 coding sequence is TGTGCCAGCAGTCCGCGGGACAGGGTCTTTTTTCCCGGGGAGCTGTTTTTT. This chain joins TRBV27 and TRBJ2-2; 9 bases fit TRBD1. The V and J ends lost 5 bases and 6 bases, in that order; junction bases with no gene match: 13. This CDR3 comprises 17 residues. Germline lookup yields CDR1 MNHEY and CDR2 SMNVEV (reference sequence).

This clone was seen ten or more times. The chain has TRBV18 and TRBJ1-3, with a weak D call TRBD1 (6 bases). The length of the CDR3 is 16 residues. From germline, CDR1 is KGHSH and CDR2 LQKENI. Deletions cut 4 bases from V and 0 bases from J, with 13 bases between. As DNA, the CDR3 is TGTGCCAGCTCACGTCTGGACAGATCCTCTGGAAACACCATATATTTT. Its protein is CASSRLDRSSGNTIYF.

This clone was seen once. The V and J genes are TRBV11-2 and TRBJ2-6; TRBD1 matches at 7 bases. With V trimmed by 7 bases and J by 3 bases, 6 bases remained unmatched. CDR1 and CDR2 (germline): SGHAT, FQNNGV. CDR3 length: 15 residues. CDR3 region: CASTLQGFGANVLTF. DNA for the CDR3: TGTGCCAGCACCCTACAGGGGTTTGGGGCCAACGTCCTGACTTTC.

The chain couples TRBV3-1 (or the pseudogene TRBV3-2) to TRBJ2-7; TRBD2 might be the D (5 bases). V dropped 7 bases and J dropped 5 bases, with 12 bases sitting between them. This CDR3 comprises 12 residues. Germline CDR1 reads LGHDT; CDR2 reads YNNKEL (reference sequence). CDR3 sequence (DNA): TGTGCCAGCACCCAGACCGGGAACGAGCAGTACTTC. Its protein product is CASTQTGNEQYF.

Concerning this clone: One junction end does not reproduce the germline sequence, and a read error may be involved. V gene TRBV27 combines with J gene TRBJ2-3; no definite D call. The V gene's germline CDR1 is MNHEY and CDR2 SMNVEV (reference sequence). The CDR3 runs 13 residues. The CDR3 bases are TGTGCCAGCGGTTTTTCTAGAACAGATACGCAGTATTTT. This sequence encodes CASGFSRTDTQYF.

The chain joins TRBV6-5 to TRBJ1-6; a weak D match, TRBD1 (6 bases). V lost 6 bases and J lost 8, with 17 bases in between. This CDR3 is built from 15 residues. The V gene's germline CDR1 is MNHEY and CDR2 SVGAGI. CDR3 DNA sequence: TGTGCCAGCAGCCGGACAGCCACGGAGGATTCACCCCTCCACTTT. Translating gives CASSRTATEDSPLHF.